The 17 T cell receptor beta chains below all came from one sample that was sequenced in a study of Ad26.COV2.S vaccination and SARS-CoV-2 variants. Described treatment: about 20 received Ad26.COV2.S at low or high dose, single or two shots; roughly five received placebo; per-sample allocation not given. Collection of the samples took place on day 63 after the first injection of vaccine or placebo. Profiling relied on immunoSEQ multiplex PCR, and the TCRdb table lists in-frame clones only, not all of them. The table records around 250,000 clones, more than 70% of them present only once. The sample here was peripheral blood, taken in a trial of Ad26.COV2.S vaccine versus placebo. The origin of the receptors is a person between 18 and 59 years old who received the Ad26.COV2.S COVID-19 vaccine or a placebo.

V and J are TRBV10-3 and TRBJ2-2; D gene ambiguous. CDR3 size: 12 residues. V shed 6 bases and J shed 1 base, with 3 bases lying between them. The germline V gene has CDR1 ENHRY and CDR2 SYGVKD. The CDR3, as DNA: TGTGCCATCAGCGGGAACACCGGGGAGCTGTTTTTT. Its translation: CAISGNTGELFF.

This clone has only a few counts. The V gene is TRBV9, the J gene TRBJ2-7; D possibly corresponds to TRBD2 (6 bases). Per germline, CDR1 SGDLS and CDR2 YYNGEE. The length of the CDR3 is 14 residues. V lost 0 bases, J lost 5 bases, and 12 bases lay in between. CDR3 protein: CASSVDGRVHEQYF. CDR3 bases: TGTGCCAGCAGCGTAGACGGGAGAGTCCACGAGCAGTACTTC.

This chain connects TRBV6-5 to TRBJ2-1; D not resolved. Trimming took off 0 bases at V and 7 bases at J, with 4 bases between the two ends. The CDR3 has 12 residues. Germline lookup yields CDR1 MNHEY and CDR2 SVGAGI. The CDR3, as DNA: TGTGCCAGCAGTTACTCGGGAAATGAGCAGTTCTTC. This sequence encodes CASSYSGNEQFF.

The CDR3: CASSKGQGHNQPQHF. The CDR3, as DNA: TGTGCCAGCAGCAAGGGACAGGGTCATAATCAGCCCCAGCATTTT. The chain employs TRBV5-4 and TRBJ1-5; 9 positions agree with TRBD1. Germline loops: CDR1 SGHNT, CDR2 YYREEE (reference sequence). V lost 4 bases, J lost 4 bases, and 6 bases stayed unmatched. There are 15 residues in the CDR3.

This clone was found once. The chain uses TRBV6-1 and TRBJ2-3; 8 bases agree with TRBD2. The CDR3 is made up of 16 amino acids. After removal of 1 base from V and 0 bases from J, the junction contained 3 bases not matched to a gene. The V gene's germline CDR1 is MNHNS and CDR2 SASEGT. CDR3: CASSEGTSGSTDTQYF. The CDR3 DNA reads as TGTGCCAGCAGTGAAGGAACTAGCGGCAGCACAGATACGCAGTATTTT.

The chain joins TRBV10-3 to TRBJ1-1; D ambiguous. V lost 6 bases and J 0 bases, leaving 17 bases between the germline ends. This CDR3 has 16 amino acids. Germline assignment: CDR1 ENHRY and CDR2 SYGVKD. Here the CDR3 reads CAIRDPDGKMNTEAFF. The DNA of the CDR3 is TGTGCCATCAGGGACCCGGATGGAAAGATGAACACTGAAGCTTTCTTT.

The chain joins TRBV24-1 to TRBJ2-1; D may be TRBD1 or TRBD2 (6 bases each). Deletions cut 2 bases from V and 10 bases from J, with 14 bases between. The CDR3 totals 14 residues. Germline assignment: CDR1 KGHDR and CDR2 SFDVKD. DNA of the CDR3: TGTGCCACCAGTGATTCACGACTAGGGGGGGAGCAGTTCTTC. Translating gives CATSDSRLGGEQFF.

J is TRBJ1-2 and V is TRBV19; D not certain. Germline V lookup: CDR1 LNHDA, CDR2 SQIVND (reference sequence). This CDR3 has 13 residues. V was cut by 1 base and J by 8 bases, with 11 bases left in between. CDR3 sequence reads: CASSIVGGRGYTF. The CDR3 coding sequence is TGTGCCAGTAGTATAGTGGGAGGTCGAGGCTACACCTTC.

This clone was observed a single time. The V call is TRBV2, the J call TRBJ1-1; D is uncertain. The V end was cut by 6 bases, the J end by 0 bases, with 11 bases between. Germline V gene lookup returns CDR1 SNHLY and CDR2 FYNNEI. The CDR3 runs to 14 residues. The CDR3 reads CASRGPLMNTEAFF. CDR3 sequence (DNA): TGTGCCAGCAGAGGTCCTTTGATGAACACTGAAGCTTTCTTT.

The chain has TRBV15 and TRBJ2-3; D call uncertain. Deletions cut 5 bases from V and 6 bases from J, with 15 bases between. CDR3 length equals 14 residues. CDR1 and CDR2 from the germline V gene are LNHNV and YYDKDF (reference sequence). CDR3 loop: CATSRSPLEDTQYF. CDR3 nucleotides: TGTGCCACCAGCCGCTCCCCCCTAGAGGATACGCAGTATTTT.

The J gene is TRBJ2-7, the V gene TRBV7-2, with D possibly being TRBD1 (6 bases). Germline CDR1 is SGHTA and CDR2 is FQGNSA. Trimming pared 8 bases from V and 7 bases from J, leaving 21 bases between. The CDR3 sequence is 14 residues long. The CDR3 DNA follows: TGTGCCAGCGAAACAATCGGCAGGGGCGAGGAGCAGTACTTC. Translated, it gives CASETIGRGEEQYF.

The chain employs TRBV27 and TRBJ2-7; 8 bases align to TRBD1. V lost 4 bases and J lost 6; bases outside the gene matches: 8. From germline, CDR1 is MNHEY and CDR2 SMNVEV (reference sequence). The CDR3 loop spans 14 amino acids. CDR3 region: CASSYRTGTREQYF. DNA of the CDR3: TGTGCCAGCAGTTATCGGACAGGGACTCGCGAGCAGTACTTC.

V and J are TRBV12-5 and TRBJ1-1; TRBD1 might be the D (5 bases). The germline V gene encodes CDR1 LGHNT and CDR2 FRNRAP. Trimming took off 2 bases at V and 6 bases at J, with 22 bases between the two ends. The CDR3 length is 17 residues. CDR3 sequence reads: CASGLRGGGRLGAEAFF. The CDR3 DNA is TGTGCTAGTGGTTTGCGGGGTGGGGGACGACTTGGGGCTGAAGCTTTCTTT.

This clone was counted once. The gene calls are TRBV4-2 and TRBJ1-2; no clear D. CDR1 is LGHNA, CDR2 YNFKEQ, per germline. The CDR3 contains 16 residues. With 0 bases removed from V and 2 bases from J, the gap between germline ends came to 13 bases. The CDR3 DNA reads TGTGCCAGCAGCCAAGAGGGCGGACCGTCCAACTATGGCTACACCTTC. It codes for CASSQEGGPSNYGYTF.

The chain employs TRBV12-3 or TRBV12-4 and TRBJ1-3; D uncertain. The V gene lost 11 bases and the J gene lost 0 bases, with 11 bases spanning the gap. The CDR3 contains 13 residues. Here the CDR3 DNA reads TGTGCCTCCGTGGCTATCTCTGGAAACACCATATATTTT. Translation: CASVAISGNTIYF.

This chain's CDR3 is CASTPRGDSYEQYF. The CDR3 DNA reads as TGCGCCAGCACTCCCCGGGGCGACTCCTACGAGCAGTACTTC. The chain is built from TRBV5-1 and TRBJ2-7; D assignment may be TRBD1 or TRBD2 (5 bases each). CDR3 size: 14 residues. The germline V gene has CDR1 SGHRS and CDR2 YFSETQ. Trimming took 6 bases from V and 0 from J, leaving 13 bases between them.

The gene calls are TRBV6-6 and TRBJ1-6; D is unclear. Germline CDR1 is MNHNY and CDR2 is SVGAGI (reference sequence). The V gene lost 6 bases and the J gene lost 10 bases, with 19 bases spanning the gap. This CDR3 is 15 amino acids long. The DNA of the CDR3 is TGTGCCAGCAGCCCCCGTATGGGCTCTGGATCACCCCTCCACTTT. Translation: CASSPRMGSGSPLHF.